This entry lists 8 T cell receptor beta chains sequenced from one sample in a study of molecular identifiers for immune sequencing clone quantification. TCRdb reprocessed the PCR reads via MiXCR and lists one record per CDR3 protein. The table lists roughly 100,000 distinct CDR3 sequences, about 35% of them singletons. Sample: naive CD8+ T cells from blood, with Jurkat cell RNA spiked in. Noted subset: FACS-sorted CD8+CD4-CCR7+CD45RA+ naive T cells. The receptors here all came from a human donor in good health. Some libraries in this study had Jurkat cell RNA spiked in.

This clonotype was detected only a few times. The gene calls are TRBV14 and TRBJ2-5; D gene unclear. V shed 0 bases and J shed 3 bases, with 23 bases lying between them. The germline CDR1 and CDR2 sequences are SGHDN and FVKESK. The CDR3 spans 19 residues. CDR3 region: CASSQDPRRATPTEETQYF. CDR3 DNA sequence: TGTGCCAGCAGCCAAGATCCGCGAAGGGCAACCCCCACAGAAGAGACCCAGTACTTC.

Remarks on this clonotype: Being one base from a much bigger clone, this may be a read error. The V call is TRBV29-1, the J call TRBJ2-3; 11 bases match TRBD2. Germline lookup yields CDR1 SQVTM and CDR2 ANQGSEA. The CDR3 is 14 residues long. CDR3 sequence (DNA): TGCAGCGGGGTCGGGACTAGCGGACCGAATACGCGGTATTTT. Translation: CSGVGTSGPNTRYF.

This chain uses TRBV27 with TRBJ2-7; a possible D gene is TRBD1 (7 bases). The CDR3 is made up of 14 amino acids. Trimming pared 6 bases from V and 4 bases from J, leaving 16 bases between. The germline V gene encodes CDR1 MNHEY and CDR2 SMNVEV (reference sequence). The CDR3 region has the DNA TGTGCCAGCAGCCCAGGGGGGTTCGGGTACGAGCAGTACTTC. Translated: CASSPGGFGYEQYF.

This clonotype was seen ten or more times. Here the CDR3 reads CASSSLQGNTQYF. CDR3 in DNA: TGTGCCAGCAGTTCTCTGCAGGGGAATACGCAGTATTTT. This chain uses TRBV28 with TRBJ2-3; TRBD1 might be the D (6 bases). In germline, CDR1 is MDHEN, CDR2 SYDVKM. V lost 4 bases and J lost 7, with 12 bases in between. The CDR3 consists of 13 residues.

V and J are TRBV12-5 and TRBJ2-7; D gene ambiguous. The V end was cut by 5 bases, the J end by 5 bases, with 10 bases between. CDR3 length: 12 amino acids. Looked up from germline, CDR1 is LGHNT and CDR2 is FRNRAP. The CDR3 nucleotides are TGTGCTAGTGGTCAAGACAATCACGAGCAGTACTTC. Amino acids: CASGQDNHEQYF.

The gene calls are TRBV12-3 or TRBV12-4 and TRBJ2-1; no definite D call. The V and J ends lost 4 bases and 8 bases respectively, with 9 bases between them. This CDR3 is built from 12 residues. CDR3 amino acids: CASSYRYDEQFF. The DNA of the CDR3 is TGTGCCAGCAGTTATAGATATGATGAGCAGTTCTTC.

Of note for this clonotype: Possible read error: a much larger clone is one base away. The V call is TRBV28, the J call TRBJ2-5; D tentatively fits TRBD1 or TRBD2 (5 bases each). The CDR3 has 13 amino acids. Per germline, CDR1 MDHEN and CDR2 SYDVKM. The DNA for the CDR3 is TGTGTCAGCAGCCGGGACCTTCAAGAGACCCAGTACTTC. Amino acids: CVSSRDLQETQYF.

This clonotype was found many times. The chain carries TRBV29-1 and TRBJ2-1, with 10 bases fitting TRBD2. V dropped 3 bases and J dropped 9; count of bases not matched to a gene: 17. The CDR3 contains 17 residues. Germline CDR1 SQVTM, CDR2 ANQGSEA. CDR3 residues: CSVDSTGLAEFGGEQFF. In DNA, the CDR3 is TGCAGCGTTGATAGTACCGGACTAGCGGAGTTCGGGGGTGAGCAGTTCTTC.